This T cell receptor beta chain was identified in a study of human T cells and chemical hapten exposure. For the study at large: Cases of alopecia areata, totalis or universalis occurred in a predominantly female patient group.

The count of this clonotype is one. Its specificity is not known. Regarding the study as a whole: Having alopecia, the donors may differ immunologically from healthy people. Expanded TCRs were compared with controls, and the expanded TCRs formed significantly more large CDR3 similarity clusters. PT1 expanded TCR counts correlated positively with patch test score.

A single record per CDR3 protein comes from TCRdb applying MiXCR to the RACE reads. The table shows roughly 40,000 distinct CDR3 sequences, with roughly a tenth occurring only once. The germline V gene encodes CDR1 DFQATT and CDR2 SNEGSKA (reference sequence). After removal of 5 bases from V and 6 bases from J, the junction contained 7 bases not matched to a gene. This CDR3 has 14 amino acids. Time point meaning: patch test 2, 6 weeks after DPC sensitization. Treatment defined: therapeutic diphenylcyclopropenone sensitization with weekly scalp DPC. Researchers extracted total RNA from unfractionated whole blood.

Sequences were derived from whole blood, sampled in connection with sensitization to the hapten diphenylcyclopropenone (DPC). The TCR comes from a woman aged 30 to 39 with alopecia areata. Some clones in this sample may be carry-over from other donors' samples. The genes are TRBV20-1 and TRBJ1-4; the match to TRBD1 covers 9 bases. The CDR3 DNA reads as TGCAGTGCTGTCCACAGGGGGCGGTATGAAAAACTGTTTTTT. Translation gives CSAVHRGRYEKLFF.